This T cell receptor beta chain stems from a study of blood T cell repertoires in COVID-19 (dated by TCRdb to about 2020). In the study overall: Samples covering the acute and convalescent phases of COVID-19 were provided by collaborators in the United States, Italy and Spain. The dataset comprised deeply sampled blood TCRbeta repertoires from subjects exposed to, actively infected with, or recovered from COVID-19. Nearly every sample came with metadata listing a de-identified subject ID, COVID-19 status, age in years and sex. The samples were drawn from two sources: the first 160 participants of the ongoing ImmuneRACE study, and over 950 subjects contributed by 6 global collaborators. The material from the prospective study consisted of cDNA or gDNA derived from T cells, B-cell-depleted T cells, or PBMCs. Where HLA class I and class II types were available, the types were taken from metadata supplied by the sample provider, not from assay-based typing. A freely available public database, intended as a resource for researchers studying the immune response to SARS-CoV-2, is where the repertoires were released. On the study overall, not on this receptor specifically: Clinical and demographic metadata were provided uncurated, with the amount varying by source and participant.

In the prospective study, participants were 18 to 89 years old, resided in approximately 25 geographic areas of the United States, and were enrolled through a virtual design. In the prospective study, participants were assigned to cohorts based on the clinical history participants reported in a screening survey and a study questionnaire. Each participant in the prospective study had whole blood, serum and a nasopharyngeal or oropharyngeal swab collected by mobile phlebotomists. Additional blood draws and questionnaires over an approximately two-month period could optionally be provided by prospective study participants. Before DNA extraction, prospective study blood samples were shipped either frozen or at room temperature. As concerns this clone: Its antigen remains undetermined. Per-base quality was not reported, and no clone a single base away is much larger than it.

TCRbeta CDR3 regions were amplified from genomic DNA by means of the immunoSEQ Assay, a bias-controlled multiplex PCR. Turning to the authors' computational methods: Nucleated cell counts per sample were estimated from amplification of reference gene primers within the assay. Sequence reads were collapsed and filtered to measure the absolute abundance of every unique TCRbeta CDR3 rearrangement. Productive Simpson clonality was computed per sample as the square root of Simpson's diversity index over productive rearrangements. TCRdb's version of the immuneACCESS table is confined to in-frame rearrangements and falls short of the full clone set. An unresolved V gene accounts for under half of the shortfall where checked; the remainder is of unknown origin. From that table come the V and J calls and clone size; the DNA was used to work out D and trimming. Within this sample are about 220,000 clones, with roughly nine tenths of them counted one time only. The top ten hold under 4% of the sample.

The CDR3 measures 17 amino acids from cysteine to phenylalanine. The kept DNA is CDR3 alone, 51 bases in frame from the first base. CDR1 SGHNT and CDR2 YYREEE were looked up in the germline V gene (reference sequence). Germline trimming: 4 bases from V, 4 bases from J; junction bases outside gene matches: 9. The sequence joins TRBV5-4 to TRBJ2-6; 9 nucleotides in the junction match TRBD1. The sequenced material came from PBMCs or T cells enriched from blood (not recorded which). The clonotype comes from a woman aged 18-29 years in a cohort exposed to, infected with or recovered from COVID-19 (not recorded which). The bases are TGTGCCAGCAGCCCGTCCCGGGACAGGGCCGGGGCCAACGTCCTGACTTTC. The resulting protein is CASSPSRDRAGANVLTF.